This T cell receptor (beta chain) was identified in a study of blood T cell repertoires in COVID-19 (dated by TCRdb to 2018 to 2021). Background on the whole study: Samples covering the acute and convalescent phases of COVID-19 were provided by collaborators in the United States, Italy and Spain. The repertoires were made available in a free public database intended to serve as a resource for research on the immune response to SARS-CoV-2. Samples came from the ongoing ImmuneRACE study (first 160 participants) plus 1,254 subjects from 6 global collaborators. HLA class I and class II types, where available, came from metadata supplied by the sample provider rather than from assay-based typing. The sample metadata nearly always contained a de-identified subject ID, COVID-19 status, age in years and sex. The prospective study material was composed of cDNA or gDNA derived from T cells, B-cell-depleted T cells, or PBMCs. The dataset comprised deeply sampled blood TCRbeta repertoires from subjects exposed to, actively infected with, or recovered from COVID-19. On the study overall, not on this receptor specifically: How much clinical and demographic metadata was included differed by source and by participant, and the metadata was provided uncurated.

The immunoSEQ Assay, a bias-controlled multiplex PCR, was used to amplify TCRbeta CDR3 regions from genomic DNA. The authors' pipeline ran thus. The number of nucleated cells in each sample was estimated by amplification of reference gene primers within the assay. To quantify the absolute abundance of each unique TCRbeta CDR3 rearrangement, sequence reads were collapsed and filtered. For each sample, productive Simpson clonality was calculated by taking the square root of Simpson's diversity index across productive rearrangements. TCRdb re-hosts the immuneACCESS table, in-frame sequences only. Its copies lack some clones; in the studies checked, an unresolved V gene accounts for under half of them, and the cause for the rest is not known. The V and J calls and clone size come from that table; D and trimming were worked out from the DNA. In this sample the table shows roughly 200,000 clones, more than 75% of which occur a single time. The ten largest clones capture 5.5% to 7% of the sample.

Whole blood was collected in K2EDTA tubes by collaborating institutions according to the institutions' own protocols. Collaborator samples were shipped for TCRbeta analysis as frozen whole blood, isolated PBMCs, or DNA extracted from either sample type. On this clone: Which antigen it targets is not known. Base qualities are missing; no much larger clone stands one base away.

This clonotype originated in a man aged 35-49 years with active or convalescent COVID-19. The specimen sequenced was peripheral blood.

The DNA reads as follows: TGCGCCAGCAGCCAGCCCCCTAGCGGGAGTTACCACGAGCAGTACTTC. Protein translation: CASSQPPSGSYHEQYF. This sequence uses TRBV4-1 and TRBJ2-7; 10 bases in the junction line up with TRBD2. For CDR1 and CDR2, the germline V gene lists MGHRA and YSYEKL. Including cysteine and phenylalanine, the CDR3 has 16 amino acids. CDR3 DNA only is kept here, 48 bases in frame from base 1. Here V drops 3 bases and J drops 5 bases, and the junction holds 10 bases not matched to any gene.